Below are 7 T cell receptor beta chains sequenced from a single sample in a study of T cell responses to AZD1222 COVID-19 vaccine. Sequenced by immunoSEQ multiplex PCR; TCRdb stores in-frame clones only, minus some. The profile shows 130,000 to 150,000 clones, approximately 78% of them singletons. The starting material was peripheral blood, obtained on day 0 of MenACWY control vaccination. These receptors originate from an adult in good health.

CDR3 residues: CATSRGDTNYGYTF. The CDR3 coding sequence is TGTGCCACCAGCAGGGGGGACACTAACTATGGCTACACCTTC. The chain couples TRBV15 to TRBJ1-2; a weak D match, TRBD1 (6 bases). Germline values: CDR1 LNHNV, CDR2 YYDKDF (reference sequence). V lost 3 bases and J lost 0, with 8 bases in between. There are 14 residues in the CDR3.

For the CDR3, the DNA is TGTGCCAGCAGCCTGACAGGGACCGGGGAGCTGTTTTTT. Its protein is CASSLTGTGELFF. The chain carries TRBV6-4 and TRBJ2-2; 7 bases fit TRBD1. The V segment lost 6 bases and the J segment 5 bases; nucleotides outside the gene matches: 3. The CDR3 runs to 13 residues. In germline, CDR1 is MRHNA, CDR2 SNTAGT.

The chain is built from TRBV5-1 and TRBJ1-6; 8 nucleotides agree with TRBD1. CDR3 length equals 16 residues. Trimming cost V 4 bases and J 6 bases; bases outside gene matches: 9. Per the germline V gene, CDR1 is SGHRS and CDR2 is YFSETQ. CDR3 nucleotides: TGCGCCAGCAGCCCTACTCCGGGACAGGTTAATTCACCCCTCCACTTT. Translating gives CASSPTPGQVNSPLHF. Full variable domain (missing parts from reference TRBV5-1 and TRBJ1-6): KAGVTQTPRYLIKTRGQQVTLSCSPISGHRSVSWYQQTPGQGLQFLFEYFSETQRNKGNFPGRFSGRQFSNSRSEMNVSTLELGDSALYLCASSPTPGQVNSPLHFGNGTRLTVT.

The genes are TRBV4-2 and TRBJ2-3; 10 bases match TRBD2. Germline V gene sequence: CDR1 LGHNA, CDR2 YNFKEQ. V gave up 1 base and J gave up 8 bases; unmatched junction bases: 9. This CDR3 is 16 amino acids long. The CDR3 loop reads CASSQGTSGTLGTQYF. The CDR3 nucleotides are TGTGCCAGCAGCCAAGGGACTAGCGGAACATTAGGTACGCAGTATTTT.

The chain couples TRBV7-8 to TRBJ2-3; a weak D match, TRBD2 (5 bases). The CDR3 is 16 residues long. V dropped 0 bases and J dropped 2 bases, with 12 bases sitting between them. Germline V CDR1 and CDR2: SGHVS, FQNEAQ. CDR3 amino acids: CASSLALVAYTDTQYF. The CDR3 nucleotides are TGTGCCAGCAGCTTAGCACTAGTTGCGTACACAGATACGCAGTATTTT.

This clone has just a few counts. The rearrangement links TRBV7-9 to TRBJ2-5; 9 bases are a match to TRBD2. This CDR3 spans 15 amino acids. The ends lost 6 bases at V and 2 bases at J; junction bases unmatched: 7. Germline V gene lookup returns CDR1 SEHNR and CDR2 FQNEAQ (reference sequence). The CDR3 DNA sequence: TGTGCCAGCAGGCCCGGGACTAGCTCACAAGAGACCCAGTACTTC. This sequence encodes CASRPGTSSQETQYF.

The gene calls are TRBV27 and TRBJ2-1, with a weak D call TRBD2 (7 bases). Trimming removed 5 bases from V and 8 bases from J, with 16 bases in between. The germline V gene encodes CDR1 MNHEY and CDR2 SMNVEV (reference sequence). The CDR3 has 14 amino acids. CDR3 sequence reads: CASSNPGGPDEQFF. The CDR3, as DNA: TGTGCCAGCAGTAACCCCGGGGGGCCAGATGAGCAGTTCTTC.